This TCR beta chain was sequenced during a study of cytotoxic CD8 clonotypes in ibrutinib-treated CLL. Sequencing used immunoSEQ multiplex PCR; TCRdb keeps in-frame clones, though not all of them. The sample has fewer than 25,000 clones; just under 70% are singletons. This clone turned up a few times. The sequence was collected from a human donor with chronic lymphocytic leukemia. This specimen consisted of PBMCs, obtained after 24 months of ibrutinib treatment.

In nucleotides, the CDR3 is TGTGCCAGCAGCTTAGCACAGGGGGACTACAATGAGCAGTTCTTC. Its translation is CASSLAQGDYNEQFF. The chain is built from TRBV7-2 and TRBJ2-1; 8 bases fit TRBD1. This CDR3 has 15 amino acids. V shed 0 bases, J shed 3 bases, and the junction held 1 base outside the gene matches. Per germline, CDR1 SGHTA and CDR2 FQGNSA.